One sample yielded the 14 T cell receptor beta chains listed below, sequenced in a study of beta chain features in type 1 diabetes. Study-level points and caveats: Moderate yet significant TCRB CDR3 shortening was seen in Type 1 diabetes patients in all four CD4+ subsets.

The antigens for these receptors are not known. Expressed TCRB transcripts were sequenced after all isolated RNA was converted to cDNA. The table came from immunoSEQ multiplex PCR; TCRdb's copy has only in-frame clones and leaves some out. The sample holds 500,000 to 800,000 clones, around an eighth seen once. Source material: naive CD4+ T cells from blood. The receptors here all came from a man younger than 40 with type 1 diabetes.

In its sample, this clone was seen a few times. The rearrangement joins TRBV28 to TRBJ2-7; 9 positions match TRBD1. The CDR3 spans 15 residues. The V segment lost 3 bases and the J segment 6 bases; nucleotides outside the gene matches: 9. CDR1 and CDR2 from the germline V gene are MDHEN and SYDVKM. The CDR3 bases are TGTGCCAGCAGTTTGCCAGGGACAGGGAGGGTCGAGCAGTACTTC. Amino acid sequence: CASSLPGTGRVEQYF.

CDR3 DNA: TGTGCCAGCAGCTTCCATGGGGCGGAAAACATTCAGTACTTC. This codes for CASSFHGAENIQYF. The genes are TRBV5-4 and TRBJ2-4; possibly TRBD1 for D (5 bases). The CDR3 contains 14 residues. CDR1 and CDR2 (germline): SGHNT, YYREEE (reference sequence). Between the trimmed V and J ends, which lost 2 bases and 5 bases, there was a span of 11 bases.

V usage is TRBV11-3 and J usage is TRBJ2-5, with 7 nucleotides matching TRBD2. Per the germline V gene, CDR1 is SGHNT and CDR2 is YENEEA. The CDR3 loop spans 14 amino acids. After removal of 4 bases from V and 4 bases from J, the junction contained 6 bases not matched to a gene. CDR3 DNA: TGTGCCAGCAGCTCCGTCAGCGGGGCAGAGACCCAGTACTTC. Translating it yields CASSSVSGAETQYF.

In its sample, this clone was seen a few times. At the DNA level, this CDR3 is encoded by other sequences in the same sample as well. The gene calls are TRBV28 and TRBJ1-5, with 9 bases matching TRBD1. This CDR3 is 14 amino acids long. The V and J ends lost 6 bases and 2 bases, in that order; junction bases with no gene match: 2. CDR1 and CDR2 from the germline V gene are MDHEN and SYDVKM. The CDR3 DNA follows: TGTGCCAGCAGGGGACAGGGCGGCAATCAGCCCCAGCATTTT. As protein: CASRGQGGNQPQHF.

DNA of the CDR3: TGTGCCAGCAGCGTAGGAGACAGGAGGGCAACTAATGAAAAACTGTTTTTT. Translated, it gives CASSVGDRRATNEKLFF. The chain recombines TRBV9 with TRBJ1-4; the D gene is possibly TRBD1 (6 bases). Germline CDR1 is SGDLS and CDR2 is YYNGEE. The CDR3 contains 17 residues. V lost 0 bases and J 0 bases, leaving 12 bases between the germline ends.

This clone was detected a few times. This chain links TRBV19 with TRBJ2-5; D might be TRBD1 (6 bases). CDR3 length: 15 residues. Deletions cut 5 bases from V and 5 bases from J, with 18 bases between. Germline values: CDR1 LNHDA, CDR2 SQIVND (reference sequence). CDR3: CASSSGGSGIETQYF. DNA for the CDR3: TGTGCCAGTAGTTCTGGGGGCTCAGGAATTGAGACCCAGTACTTC.

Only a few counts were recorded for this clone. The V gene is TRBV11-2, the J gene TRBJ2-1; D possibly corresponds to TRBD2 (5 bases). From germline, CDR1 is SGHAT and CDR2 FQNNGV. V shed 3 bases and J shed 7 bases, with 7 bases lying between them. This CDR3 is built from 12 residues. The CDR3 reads CASSFERNEQFF. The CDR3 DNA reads TGTGCCAGCAGCTTTGAGCGGAATGAGCAGTTCTTC.

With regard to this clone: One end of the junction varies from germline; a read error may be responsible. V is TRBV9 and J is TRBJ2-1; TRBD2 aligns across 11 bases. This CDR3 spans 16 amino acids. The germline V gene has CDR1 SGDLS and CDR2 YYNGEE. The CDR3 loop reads CASSPRGSGGALDLLF. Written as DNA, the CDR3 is TGTGCCAGCAGCCCCCGGGGTAGCGGGGGGGCTTTGGATTTGCTCTTC.

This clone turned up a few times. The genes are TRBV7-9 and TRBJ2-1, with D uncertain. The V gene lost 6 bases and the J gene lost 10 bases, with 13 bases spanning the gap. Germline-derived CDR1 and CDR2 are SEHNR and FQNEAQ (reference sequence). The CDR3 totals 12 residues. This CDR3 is CASSREGDEQFF. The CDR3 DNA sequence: TGTGCCAGCAGTCGTGAAGGAGACGAGCAGTTCTTC.

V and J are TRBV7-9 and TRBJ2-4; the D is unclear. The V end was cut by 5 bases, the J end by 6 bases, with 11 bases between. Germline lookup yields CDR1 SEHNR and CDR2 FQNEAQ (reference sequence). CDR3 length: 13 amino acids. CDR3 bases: TGTGCCAGCAGCCCCCTCTCGGGAAACATTCAGTACTTC. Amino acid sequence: CASSPLSGNIQYF.

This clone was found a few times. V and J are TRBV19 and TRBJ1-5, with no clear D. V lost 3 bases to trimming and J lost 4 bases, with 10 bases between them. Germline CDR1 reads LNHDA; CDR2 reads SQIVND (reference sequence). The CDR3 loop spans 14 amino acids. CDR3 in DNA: TGTGCCAGTAGTATTCGCGAGATTAATCAGCCCCAGCATTTT. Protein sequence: CASSIREINQPQHF.

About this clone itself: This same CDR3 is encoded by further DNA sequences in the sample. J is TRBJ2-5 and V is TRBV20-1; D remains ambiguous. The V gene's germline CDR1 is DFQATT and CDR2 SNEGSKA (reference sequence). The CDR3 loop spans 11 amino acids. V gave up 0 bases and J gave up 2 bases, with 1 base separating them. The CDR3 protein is CSARDQETQYF. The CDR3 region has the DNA TGCAGTGCTAGAGATCAAGAGACCCAGTACTTC.

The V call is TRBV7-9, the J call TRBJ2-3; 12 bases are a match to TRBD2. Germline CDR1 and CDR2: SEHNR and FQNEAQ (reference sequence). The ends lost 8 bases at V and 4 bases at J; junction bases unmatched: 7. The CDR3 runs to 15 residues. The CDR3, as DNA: TGTGCCAGCGGCAAACTAGCGGGGGGCCCAGATACGCAGTATTTT. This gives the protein CASGKLAGGPDTQYF.

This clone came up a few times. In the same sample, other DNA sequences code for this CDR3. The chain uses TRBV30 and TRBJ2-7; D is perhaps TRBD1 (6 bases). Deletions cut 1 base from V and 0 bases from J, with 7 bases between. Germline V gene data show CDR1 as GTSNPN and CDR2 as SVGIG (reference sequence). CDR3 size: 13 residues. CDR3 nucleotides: TGTGCCTGGAGTGAAGGGGGCTCCTACGAGCAGTACTTC. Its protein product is CAWSEGGSYEQYF.